The source of this TCR beta chain is a study of cytomegalovirus exposure and HLA in healthy donors. Study in general: Within an early data release were about 85 million unique TCRs drawn from HLA-typed donors. The study, taken as a whole, reports: Later analysis reportedly placed an Asian-associated ancestry cluster below the roughly 600-donor mean in N-insertions. The study had only CMV serostatus as immune exposure information. For most TCR sequences rarity was the rule, although some public TCRs occurred in many donors.

Primers: 60 Vbeta forward and 13 Jbeta reverse. The protocol was immunoSEQ multiplex PCR, while the TCRdb copy is restricted to in-frame clones and leaves out a portion. The table includes approximately 100,000 clones, around four fifths detected once. To note about this clone: Its antigen is undetermined.

In germline, CDR1 is SNHLY, CDR2 FYNNEI. This CDR3 is 11 amino acids long. V shed 3 bases and J shed 7 bases, with 6 bases lying between them. This sequence joins TRBV2 and TRBJ1-2; unclear D gene. The receptor was derived from a man aged 35 to 55 in good health and CMV-seronegative. Sequenced sample: PBMCs. The CDR3 sequence: CASSERVGYTF. The CDR3 DNA follows: TGTGCCAGCAGTGAGAGGGTTGGCTACACCTTC.